One T cell receptor beta chain is described in this entry. Its recognized antigen is unknown. The input lacks base qualities; no much larger clone sits a single base away. Including cysteine and phenylalanine, the CDR3 has 17 amino acids. Only the CDR3 part of the read is kept: 51 bases, read in frame from the first base. Clipping removes 0 bases from V and 3 bases from J, with 9 as the unmatched junction base count. The data are from a study of blood T cell repertoires in COVID-19 (dated by TCRdb to 2020 to 2021). In terms of the full investigation: The collaborator samples originated in the United States, Italy and Spain and spanned the acute and convalescent phases of COVID-19. The prospective study material was composed of cDNA or gDNA derived from T cells, B-cell-depleted T cells, or PBMCs. Deeply sampled blood TCRbeta repertoires from subjects exposed to, actively infected with, or recovered from COVID-19 were included in the dataset. The repertoires were released in a freely available public database meant as a resource for research on the immune response to SARS-CoV-2. The samples were drawn from the first 160 participants of the ongoing ImmuneRACE study and from 1,254 subjects provided by 6 global collaborators. A de-identified subject ID, COVID-19 status, age in years and sex were almost always included in the sample metadata. HLA class I and class II types, where available, came from metadata supplied by the sample provider rather than from assay-based typing. Study-level results and caveats: The amount of clinical and demographic metadata varied by source and participant and was provided uncurated.

TCRbeta CDR3 regions were amplified from genomic DNA by means of the immunoSEQ Assay, a bias-controlled multiplex PCR. The published analysis was carried out like this. Nucleated cell counts per sample were estimated from amplification of reference gene primers within the assay. To quantify the absolute abundance of each unique TCRbeta CDR3 rearrangement, sequence reads were collapsed and filtered. For each sample, productive Simpson clonality was calculated as the square root of Simpson's diversity index across productive rearrangements. Not all clones reach the TCRdb copy of this immuneACCESS table, which keeps in-frame sequences only. Checked studies attribute under half of the gap to unresolved V genes and leave the rest unexplained. Clonal size and the V and J genes are those of that table, whereas D and trimming came from the DNA. The sample includes roughly 200,000 clones, with roughly 85% observed a single time. Clones ranked in the top ten supply 20% to 25% of the sample.

Collaborating institutions collected whole blood in K2EDTA tubes following their own protocols. For TCRbeta analysis, collaborators shipped samples as frozen whole blood, isolated PBMCs, or DNA extracted from either of those sample types. The chain couples TRBV23-1 to TRBJ1-2, and 8 bases in between align with TRBD1. TRBV23-1 is designated an ORF whose function remains uncertain. The sequencing sample was made of peripheral blood. The receptor comes from a man in his fifties or sixties with active or convalescent COVID-19. At the DNA level, the sequence is TGCGCCAGCAGTCAATCCCGACAGGGGCGAGACGACTATGGCTACACCTTC. The translation is CASSQSRQGRDDYGYTF.